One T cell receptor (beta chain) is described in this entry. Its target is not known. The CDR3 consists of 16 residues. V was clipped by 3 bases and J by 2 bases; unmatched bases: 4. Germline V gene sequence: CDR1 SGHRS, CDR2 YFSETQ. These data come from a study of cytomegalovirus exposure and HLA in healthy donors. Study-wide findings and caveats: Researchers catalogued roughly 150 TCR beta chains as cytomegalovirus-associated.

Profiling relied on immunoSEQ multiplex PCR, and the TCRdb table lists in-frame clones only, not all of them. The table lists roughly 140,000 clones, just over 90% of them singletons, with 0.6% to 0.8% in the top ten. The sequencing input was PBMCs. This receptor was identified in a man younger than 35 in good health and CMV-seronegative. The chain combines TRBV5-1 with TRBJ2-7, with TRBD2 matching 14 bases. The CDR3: CASSSVGLAGAYEQYF. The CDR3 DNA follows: TGCGCCAGCAGCTCGGTGGGACTAGCGGGGGCCTACGAGCAGTACTTC.